This T cell receptor beta chain was recovered during a study of cytotoxic CD8 clonotypes in ibrutinib-treated CLL. Study as a whole: The patient breakdown showed fewer than twelve relapsed/refractory and about 16 treatment-naive cases, with 17 IGHV unmutated. Per sample, productive templates averaged approximately 260,000 and productive rearrangements averaged approximately 100,000. General observations from the study: Clonality was higher at ibrutinib response and returned toward baseline at progression. Treatment saw public clonotypes, which were uncommon, either contract or stay stable.

Comment on this clone: The antigen is unknown.

The table came from immunoSEQ multiplex PCR; TCRdb's copy has only in-frame clones and leaves some out. The table lists some 26,000 clones, 85% of them singletons, with roughly 8% in the top ten. CDR3 length equals 14 residues. Between the trimmed V and J ends, which lost 4 bases and 1 base, there was a span of 8 bases. Germline loops: CDR1 MGHRA, CDR2 YSYEKL. This clonotype was sampled from a human donor with chronic lymphocytic leukemia. The V call is TRBV4-1, the J call TRBJ1-5; tentatively, D is TRBD1 (5 bases). Sequenced material: PBMCs, taken after 24 months of ibrutinib treatment. This chain's CDR3 is CASSLGPSNQPQHF. CDR3 bases: TGCGCCAGCAGCCTGGGACCCAGCAATCAGCCCCAGCATTTT.